The 21 T cell receptor beta chains below come from one sample, sequenced in a study of vaccination and CD4 T cells after COVID-19. The Oncomine TCR Beta short-read assay sequenced DNA from cultured CD4+ T cells. TCRdb itself ran the PCR reads through MiXCR, one entry per CDR3 protein. The table includes about 26,000 distinct CDR3 sequences, roughly 40% detected once. Their target antigens are unknown. As for treatment: approximately 9-day PBMC culture with coronavirus spike peptide pools or control peptides (ViraFEST assay). What was sequenced was CD4+ T cells from blood, cultured in vitro. The receptor source for this set is a human donor who had recovered from COVID-19.

This chain joins TRBV20-1 and TRBJ2-2; no reliable D call. This CDR3 has 13 residues. V dropped 2 bases and J dropped 7 bases, with 11 bases sitting between them. Germline assignment: CDR1 DFQATT and CDR2 SNEGSKA (reference sequence). The CDR3 bases are TGCAGTGCTAGAAGCCAGGCCGACGGGGAGCTGTTTTTT. Its translation is CSARSQADGELFF.

The V call is TRBV20-1, the J call TRBJ1-2; 9 bases are shared with TRBD1. In germline, CDR1 is DFQATT, CDR2 SNEGSKA (reference sequence). This CDR3 is 12 amino acids long. The J segment lost 8 bases and the V segment lost 5 bases, leaving 6 bases of the junction unmatched. CDR3 in amino acids: CSAQTGGAGYTF. CDR3 DNA sequence: TGCAGTGCTCAGACAGGGGGAGCAGGCTACACCTTC.

Written as DNA, the CDR3 is TGTGCCAGCAGCGCGACAGGGAACTATGGCTACACCTTC. It is translated as CASSATGNYGYTF. The genes are TRBV7-9 and TRBJ1-2; 7 bases map to TRBD1. Germline CDR1 SEHNR, CDR2 FQNEAQ (reference sequence). The CDR3 has 13 residues. V trimming: 5 bases; J trimming: 2 bases; junction bases outside the gene matches: 2.

A few counts support this clonotype. The V call is TRBV6-1, the J call TRBJ1-6, with TRBD1 as a possible D gene (6 bases). This CDR3 contains 16 residues. CDR1 and CDR2 from the germline V gene are MNHNS and SASEGT. The ends were cut back, 6 bases at V and 6 bases at J, with 18 bases in the middle. The CDR3: CASSPQGLGTNSPLHF. The CDR3 DNA follows: TGTGCCAGCAGCCCACAGGGACTCGGAACTAATTCACCCCTCCACTTT.

V is TRBV6-5 and J is TRBJ2-7, with D unclear. The V gene lost 4 bases and the J gene lost 6 bases, with 16 bases spanning the gap. Germline values: CDR1 MNHEY, CDR2 SVGAGI. The CDR3 spans 14 residues. CDR3 DNA: TGTGCCAGCAGTTCAACCCCGTCATCTAGCGAGCAGTACTTC. It codes for CASSSTPSSSEQYF.

This clonotype was counted a single time. The chain uses TRBV6-1 and TRBJ2-2; D remains unclear. The CDR3 loop spans 12 amino acids. V lost 6 bases and J lost 1, with 3 bases in between. CDR1 and CDR2 (germline): MNHNS, SASEGT. Here the CDR3 DNA reads TGTGCCAGCAGCATGAACACCGGGGAGCTGTTTTTT. As protein: CASSMNTGELFF.

The chain uses TRBV20-1 and TRBJ2-1; perhaps D is TRBD1 or TRBD2 (5 bases each). V lost 3 bases, J lost 6 bases, and 15 bases lay in between. CDR3 length: 14 residues. Germline CDR1 reads DFQATT; CDR2 reads SNEGSKA (reference sequence). CDR3 nucleotides: TGCAGTGCTAGTCGGTCCGTGAGGGGCAATGAGCAGTTCTTC. Its translation is CSASRSVRGNEQFF.

V usage is TRBV25-1 and J usage is TRBJ1-2; 10 bases align to TRBD1. Germline CDR1 reads MGHDK; CDR2 reads SYGVNS. J gave up 4 bases and V 3 bases, and 5 bases lay outside the gene matches. The CDR3 runs 15 residues. The DNA of the CDR3 is TGTGCCAGCAGTGATGCGGGACAGGGGTTCTATGGCTACACCTTC. Translating it yields CASSDAGQGFYGYTF.

The chain recombines TRBV20-1 with TRBJ2-4; D not certain. Trimming removed 6 bases from V and 0 bases from J, with 12 bases in between. The CDR3 sequence is 14 residues long. Germline V gene lookup returns CDR1 DFQATT and CDR2 SNEGSKA (reference sequence). CDR3 amino acids: CSARVQLAKNIQYF. CDR3 coding DNA: TGCAGTGCCCGTGTACAGCTAGCCAAAAACATTCAGTACTTC.

This clonotype was counted between two and nine times. The rearrangement uses TRBV7-2 and TRBJ2-3; D uncertain. The CDR3 consists of 12 residues. Trimming removed 5 bases from V and 6 bases from J, with 9 bases in between. Germline V gene sequence: CDR1 SGHTA, CDR2 FQGNSA. In DNA, the CDR3 is TGTGCCAGCAGCCTTTTGGGGGATACGCAGTATTTT. It is translated as CASSLLGDTQYF.

The chain uses TRBV6-1 and TRBJ1-6; no clear D gene. Germline CDR1 reads MNHNS; CDR2 reads SASEGT. V was clipped by 6 bases and J by 10 bases, with 13 bases between them. This CDR3 has 13 amino acids. CDR3 protein: CASSETIGSPLHF. CDR3 nucleotide sequence: TGTGCCAGCAGCGAGACGATTGGCTCACCCCTCCACTTT.

V usage is TRBV12-3 or TRBV12-4 and J usage is TRBJ1-3, with D unresolved. Trimming removed 7 bases from V and 1 base from J, with 11 bases in between. CDR3 length: 14 residues. CDR3 sequence: CASTQVGSGNTIYF. CDR3 DNA: TGTGCCAGCACCCAAGTAGGGTCTGGAAACACCATATATTTT.

V gene TRBV7-8 combines with J gene TRBJ1-1; a possible D gene is TRBD1 (6 bases). From germline, CDR1 is SGHVS and CDR2 FQNEAQ. V lost 1 base, J lost 3 bases, and 12 bases lay in between. The length of the CDR3 is 15 residues. CDR3 DNA: TGTGCCAGCAGCTTAGTTACAGGGTCGGACACTGAAGCTTTCTTT. It is translated as CASSLVTGSDTEAFF.

The chain links TRBV27 to TRBJ2-7, with 8 bases identical to TRBD2. With V trimmed by 5 bases and J by 5 bases, 5 bases remained unmatched. Germline V gene data show CDR1 as MNHEY and CDR2 as SMNVEV (reference sequence). This CDR3 region has 13 residues. The CDR3 bases are TGTGCCAGCAGTCCTCGGGAGGGAGACGAGCAGTACTTC. Translating it yields CASSPREGDEQYF.

The chain recombines TRBV6-5 with TRBJ2-5, with TRBD1 as a possible D gene (6 bases). V was trimmed by 0 bases and J by 2 bases, leaving 16 bases between them. The CDR3 consists of 17 residues. The germline V gene has CDR1 MNHEY and CDR2 SVGAGI. CDR3 residues: CASSYSGGQTTQETQYF. In DNA form, the CDR3 reads TGTGCCAGCAGTTACTCGGGCGGACAGACTACGCAAGAGACCCAGTACTTC.

This clonotype was recorded a few times. The chain employs TRBV6-2 or TRBV6-3 and TRBJ2-7; weak D call: TRBD1 (6 bases). This CDR3 has 14 residues. The germline CDR1 and CDR2 sequences are MNHEY and SVGEGT. Trimming took 5 bases from V and 2 from J, leaving 13 bases between them. The CDR3 DNA sequence: TGTGCCAGCAGTACACAGGGAAAGCCCTACGAGCAGTACTTC. This sequence encodes CASSTQGKPYEQYF.

The chain links TRBV4-1 to TRBJ1-5; no firm D call. The CDR3 consists of 17 residues. Germline V gene data show CDR1 as MGHRA and CDR2 as YSYEKL. Trimming took off 1 base at V and 4 bases at J, with 17 bases between the two ends. The CDR3 reads CASSQVDMGFLNQPQHF. CDR3 coding DNA: TGCGCCAGCAGCCAAGTTGATATGGGTTTCTTAAATCAGCCCCAGCATTTT.

The table lists this clonotype with a few counts. The V gene is TRBV20-1, the J gene TRBJ2-4, with 13 bases matching TRBD2. Trimming cost V 5 bases and J 6 bases; bases outside gene matches: 7. The V gene's germline CDR1 is DFQATT and CDR2 SNEGSKA (reference sequence). CDR3 length: 15 residues. The CDR3 DNA reads as TGCAGTGCTCTGGGGACTAGCGGGATATCAAACATTCAGTACTTC. Protein sequence: CSALGTSGISNIQYF.

The chain couples TRBV6-1 to TRBJ1-5; D is possibly TRBD1 (5 bases). Germline V gene sequence: CDR1 MNHNS, CDR2 SASEGT. The CDR3 length is 13 residues. V shed 5 bases and J shed 4 bases, with 9 bases lying between them. Here the CDR3 reads CASSPGGNQPQHF. CDR3 in DNA: TGTGCCAGCAGTCCCGGGGGAAATCAGCCCCAGCATTTT.

The genes are TRBV5-4 and TRBJ2-7; 13 positions agree with TRBD2. The CDR3 is 17 amino acids. Looked up from germline, CDR1 is SGHNT and CDR2 is YYREEE (reference sequence). The V segment lost 4 bases and the J segment 3 bases; nucleotides outside the gene matches: 10. The CDR3 here is CASSKGLAGATGYEQYF. The CDR3 nucleotides are TGTGCCAGCAGCAAAGGACTAGCGGGAGCTACCGGCTACGAGCAGTACTTC.

This clonotype was seen more than once but under ten times. This chain connects TRBV11-1 to TRBJ1-2; the D gene is possibly TRBD1 (6 bases). Trimming stripped 1 base from V and 8 bases from J, with 11 bases between. The germline V gene has CDR1 SGHAT and CDR2 FQDESV (reference sequence). This CDR3 has 13 amino acids. The CDR3 reads CASSLGTDGGYTF. The CDR3 coding sequence is TGTGCCAGCAGCTTAGGGACAGACGGCGGCTACACCTTC. Together with reference TRBV11-1 and TRBJ1-2, the CDR3 gives the full variable domain: EAEVAQSPRYKITEKSQAVAFWCDPISGHATLYWYRQILGQGPELLVQFQDESVVDDSQLPKDRFSAERLKGVDSTLKIQPAELGDSAMYLCASSLGTDGGYTFGSGTRLTVV.